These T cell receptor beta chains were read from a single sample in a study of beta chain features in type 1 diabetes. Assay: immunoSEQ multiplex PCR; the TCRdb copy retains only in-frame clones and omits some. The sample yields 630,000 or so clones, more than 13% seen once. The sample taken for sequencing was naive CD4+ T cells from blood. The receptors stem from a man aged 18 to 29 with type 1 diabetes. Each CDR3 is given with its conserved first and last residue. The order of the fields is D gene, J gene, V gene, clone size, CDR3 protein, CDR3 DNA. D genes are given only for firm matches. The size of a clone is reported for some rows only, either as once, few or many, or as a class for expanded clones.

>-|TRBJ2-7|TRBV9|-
CASSVTPDSYSYEQYF
TGTGCCAGCAGCGTAACCCCCGACAGCTACTCCTACGAGCAGTACTTC
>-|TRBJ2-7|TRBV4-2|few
CASSHRGNREYSYEQYF
TGTGCCAGCAGCCATCGAGGAAACAGGGAGTACTCCTACGAGCAGTACTTC
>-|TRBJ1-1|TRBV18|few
CASSPSGPNTEAFF
TGTGCCAGCTCACCAAGTGGTCCGAACACTGAAGCTTTCTTT
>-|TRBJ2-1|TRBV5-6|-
CASSTTYNEQFF
TGTGCCAGCAGCACGACCTACAATGAGCAGTTCTTC
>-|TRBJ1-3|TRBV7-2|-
CASSLAGRSGMGNTIYF
TGTGCCAGCAGCTTAGCGGGACGCTCAGGGATGGGAAACACCATATATTTT
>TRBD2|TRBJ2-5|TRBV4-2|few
CASSPQGLAGRETQYF
TGTGCCAGCAGCCCCCAGGGACTAGCGGGAAGGGAGACCCAGTACTTC
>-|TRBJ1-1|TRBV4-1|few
CASSQDEPLPFEAFF
TGCGCCAGCAGCCAAGATGAGCCCCTACCCTTCGAAGCTTTCTTT
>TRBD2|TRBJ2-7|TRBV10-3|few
CAIRLTSPPYEQYF
TGTGCCATCAGGCTGACTAGCCCACCCTACGAGCAGTACTTC
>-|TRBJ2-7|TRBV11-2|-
CASSLAMYYEQYF
TGTGCCAGCAGCTTAGCGATGTATTACGAGCAGTACTTC
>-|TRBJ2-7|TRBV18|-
CASSPSGEQYF
TGTGCCAGCTCACCAAGCGGCGAGCAGTACTTC
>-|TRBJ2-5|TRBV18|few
CASSLRGQQETQYF
TGTGCCAGCTCCCTCCGAGGGCAACAAGAGACCCAGTACTTC
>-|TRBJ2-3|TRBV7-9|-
CASKVGLSTDTQYF
TGTGCCAGCAAGGTGGGGCTGAGCACAGATACGCAGTATTTT
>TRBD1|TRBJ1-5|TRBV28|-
CASTRGDRGSYQPQHF
TGTGCCAGCACTAGGGGGGACAGGGGCTCATATCAGCCCCAGCATTTT
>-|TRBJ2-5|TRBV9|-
CASSVVGGQETQYF
TGTGCCAGCAGCGTAGTTGGCGGACAAGAGACCCAGTACTTC
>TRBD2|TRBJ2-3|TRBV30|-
CAWRELAGRPRTDTQYF
TGTGCCTGGAGGGAACTAGCGGGAAGGCCTAGGACAGATACGCAGTATTTT
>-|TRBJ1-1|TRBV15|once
CATREAGNTEAFF
TGTGCCACCAGGGAAGCAGGGAACACTGAAGCTTTCTTT
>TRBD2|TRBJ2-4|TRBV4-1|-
CASSQESGIAAKNIQYF
TGCGCCAGCAGCCAAGAAAGCGGGATAGCGGCCAAAAACATTCAGTACTTC
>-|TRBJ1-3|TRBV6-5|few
CASSYSNTLSGNTIYF
TGTGCCAGCAGTTACTCGAACACCCTCTCTGGAAACACCATATATTTT
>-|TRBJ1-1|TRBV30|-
CARRTGLAEAFF
TGTGCCAGACGAACAGGGCTCGCTGAAGCTTTCTTT
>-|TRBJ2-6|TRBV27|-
CASSLVTAPSGANVLTF
TGTGCCAGCAGCCTCGTGACAGCGCCCTCTGGGGCCAACGTCCTGACTTTC
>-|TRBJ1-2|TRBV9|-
CASSAGTSGLVYGYTF
TGTGCCAGCAGCGCCGGGACAAGCGGACTAGTCTATGGCTACACCTTC
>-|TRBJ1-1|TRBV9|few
CASSGDSQNTEAFF
TGTGCCAGCAGCGGGGACTCGCAGAACACTGAAGCTTTCTTT
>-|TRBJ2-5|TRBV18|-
CASSRRGQETQYF
TGTGCCAGCTCACGGAGAGGTCAAGAGACCCAGTACTTC
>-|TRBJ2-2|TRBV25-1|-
CASATLTPGPGPRELFF
TGTGCCAGCGCCACTCTCACGCCGGGACCGGGGCCCCGGGAGCTGTTTTTT
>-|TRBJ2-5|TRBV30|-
CAWTLGVQETQYF
TGTGCCTGGACGTTGGGGGTTCAAGAGACCCAGTACTTC
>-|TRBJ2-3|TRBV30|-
CAWSVNSISTDTQYF
TGTGCCTGGAGTGTTAATAGTATTAGCACAGATACGCAGTATTTT